The rows below give T cell receptor beta chains drawn from one sample of a study of CXCR3-negative and CXCR3-positive naive CD8 T cells. TCRdb re-called the 5' RACE reads; one entry per CDR3 protein, DNA not given. The sample includes 50,000 to 65,000 distinct CDR3 sequences. The material sequenced was naive CXCR3- CD8+ T cells from blood. The receptors derive from a human donor in good health. Some clones in this sample may be carry-over from other donors' samples. CDR3s include the opening cysteine and the closing phenylalanine or tryptophan. A row's size may be missing; if present it is once, few, many or a size class.

v_gene	j_gene	len	abundance	CDR3aa
TRBV27	TRBJ2-7	15	.	CASSPSPPHRGEQYF
TRBV10-3	TRBJ1-5	16	medium-sized	CAISESQGLSNQPQHF
TRBV29-1	TRBJ2-7	13	.	CSVEEDNLPEKYF
TRBV7-2	TRBJ2-5	17	.	CASSLGGSGGAGETQYF
TRBV15	TRBJ2-7	13	.	CATSPGGTYEQYF
TRBV7-8	TRBJ2-1	18	.	CASSPPDRERSSYNEQFF
TRBV12-3/TRBV12-4	TRBJ2-1	14	.	CASSNSGGADEQFF
TRBV5-1	TRBJ2-1	14	.	CASSLVRSYNEQFF
TRBV15	TRBJ1-2	18	.	CATSTTDLTRTGAGGYTF
TRBV29-1	TRBJ2-2	15	.	CSVRPGQANTGELFF
TRBV12-5	TRBJ2-7	15	.	CASGLPRTLGNEQYF
TRBV11-2	TRBJ1-6	14	.	CASSFAGTLEHLHF
TRBV29-1	TRBJ2-5	17	.	CSVEDLQGAFFQETQYF
TRBV12-3/TRBV12-4	TRBJ2-1	14	.	CASSTTWGYNEQFF
TRBV29-1	TRBJ2-3	11	.	CSAPQSDTQYF
TRBV28	TRBJ1-2	14	.	CASSHLRPEDGYTF
TRBV28	TRBJ2-7	14	.	CASSFQGTAYEQYF
TRBV29-1	TRBJ2-7	13	.	CSVRTGEAYEQYF
TRBV5-6	TRBJ2-3	17	.	CASSATGQGVRTDTQYF
TRBV14	TRBJ2-7	17	.	CASSQDSRDSGSYEQYF
TRBV29-1	TRBJ2-7	13	.	CSVEDHRSYEQYF
TRBV7-3	TRBJ2-7	14	.	CASSLTQGSYEQYF
TRBV7-9	TRBJ2-1	12	.	CASSSAENEQFF
TRBV28	TRBJ2-7	13	.	CASSLLSSYEQYF
TRBV21-1	TRBJ2-5	17	.	CASSKVRRVRNQETQYF
TRBV7-3	TRBJ2-5	14	.	CASSPWGSRETQYF